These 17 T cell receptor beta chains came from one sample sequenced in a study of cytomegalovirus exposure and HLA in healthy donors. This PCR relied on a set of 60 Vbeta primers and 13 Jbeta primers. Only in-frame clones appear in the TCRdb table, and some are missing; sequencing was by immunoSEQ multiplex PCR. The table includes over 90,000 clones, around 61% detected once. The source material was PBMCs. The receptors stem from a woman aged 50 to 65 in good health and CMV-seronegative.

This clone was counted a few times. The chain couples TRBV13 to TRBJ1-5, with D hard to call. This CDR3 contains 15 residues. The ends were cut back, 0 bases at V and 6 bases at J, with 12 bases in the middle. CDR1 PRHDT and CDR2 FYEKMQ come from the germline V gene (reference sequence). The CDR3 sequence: CASSLGRGKTQPQHF. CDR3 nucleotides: TGTGCCAGCAGCTTAGGCCGGGGAAAAACTCAGCCCCAGCATTTT.

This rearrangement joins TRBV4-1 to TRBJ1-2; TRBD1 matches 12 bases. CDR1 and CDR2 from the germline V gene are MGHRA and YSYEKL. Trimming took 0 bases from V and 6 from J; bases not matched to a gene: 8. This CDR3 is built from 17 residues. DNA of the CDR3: TGCGCCAGCAGCCAAGATACCGGGACAGGGGGCGTCGATGGCTACACCTTC. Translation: CASSQDTGTGGVDGYTF.

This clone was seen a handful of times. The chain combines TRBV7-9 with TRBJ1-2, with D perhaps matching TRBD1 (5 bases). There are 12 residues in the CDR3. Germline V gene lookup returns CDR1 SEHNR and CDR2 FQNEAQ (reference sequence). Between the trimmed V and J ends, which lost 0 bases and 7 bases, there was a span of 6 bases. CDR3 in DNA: TGTGCCAGCAGCTTAGCGGACACTGGCTACACCTTC. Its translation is CASSLADTGYTF.

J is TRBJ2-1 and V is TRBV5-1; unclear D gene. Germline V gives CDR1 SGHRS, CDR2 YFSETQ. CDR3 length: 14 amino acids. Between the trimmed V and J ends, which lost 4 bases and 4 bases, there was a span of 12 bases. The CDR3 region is CASSLGGSYNEQFF. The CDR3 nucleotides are TGCGCCAGCAGCCTTGGTGGTAGTTACAATGAGCAGTTCTTC.

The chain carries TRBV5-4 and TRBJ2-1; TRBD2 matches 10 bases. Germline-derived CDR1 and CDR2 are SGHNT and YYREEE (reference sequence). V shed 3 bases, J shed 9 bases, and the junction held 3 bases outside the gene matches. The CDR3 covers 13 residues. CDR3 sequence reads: CASSWRLAGEQFF. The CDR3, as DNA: TGTGCCAGCAGCTGGAGACTAGCGGGTGAGCAGTTCTTC.

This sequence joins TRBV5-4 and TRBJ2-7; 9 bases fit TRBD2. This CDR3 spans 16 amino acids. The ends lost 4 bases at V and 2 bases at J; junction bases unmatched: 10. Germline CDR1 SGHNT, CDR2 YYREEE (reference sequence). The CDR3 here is CASSKKETSGAYEQYF. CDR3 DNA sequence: TGTGCCAGCAGCAAAAAAGAGACTAGCGGTGCCTACGAGCAGTACTTC.

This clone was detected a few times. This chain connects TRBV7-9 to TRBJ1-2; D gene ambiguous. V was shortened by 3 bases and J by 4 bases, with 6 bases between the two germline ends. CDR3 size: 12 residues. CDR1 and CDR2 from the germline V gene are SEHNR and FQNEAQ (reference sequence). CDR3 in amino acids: CASSLEFYGYTF. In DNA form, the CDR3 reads TGTGCCAGCAGCTTGGAGTTCTATGGCTACACCTTC.

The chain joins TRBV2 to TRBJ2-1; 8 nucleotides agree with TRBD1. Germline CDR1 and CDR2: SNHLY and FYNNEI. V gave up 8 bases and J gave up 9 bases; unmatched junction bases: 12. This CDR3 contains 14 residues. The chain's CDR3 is CASGGQGAVGEQFF. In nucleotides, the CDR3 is TGTGCCAGCGGGGGTCAGGGGGCTGTTGGTGAGCAGTTCTTC. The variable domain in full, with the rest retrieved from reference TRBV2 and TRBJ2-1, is EPEVTQTPSHQVTQMGQEVILRCVPISNHLYFYWYRQILGQKVEFLVSFYNNEISEKSEIFDDQFSVERPDGSNFTLKIRSTKLEDSAMYFCASGGQGAVGEQFFGPGTRLTVL.

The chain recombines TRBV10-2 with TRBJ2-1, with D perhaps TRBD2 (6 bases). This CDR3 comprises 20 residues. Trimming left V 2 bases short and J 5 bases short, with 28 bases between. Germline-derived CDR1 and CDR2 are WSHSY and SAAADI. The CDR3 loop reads CASSEGGVSLKLWGHNEQFF. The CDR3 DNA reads TGCGCCAGCAGTGAGGGAGGGGTTAGCCTCAAACTTTGGGGACACAATGAGCAGTTCTTC.

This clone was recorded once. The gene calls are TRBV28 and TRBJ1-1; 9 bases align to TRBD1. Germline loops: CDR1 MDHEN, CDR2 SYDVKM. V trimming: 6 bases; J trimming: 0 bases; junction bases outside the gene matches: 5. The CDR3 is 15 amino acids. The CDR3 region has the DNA TGTGCCAGCAGCGAGGGACAGGGTTTGAACACTGAAGCTTTCTTT. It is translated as CASSEGQGLNTEAFF.

CDR3 in amino acids: CASSLTGAYEQYF. The CDR3 coding sequence is TGTGCCAGCAGCCTGACAGGTGCCTACGAGCAGTACTTC. The chain links TRBV5-4 to TRBJ2-7; maybe TRBD1 (6 bases). CDR1 and CDR2 (germline): SGHNT, YYREEE (reference sequence). The CDR3 has 13 amino acids. V gave up 4 bases and J gave up 2 bases, with 10 bases separating them.

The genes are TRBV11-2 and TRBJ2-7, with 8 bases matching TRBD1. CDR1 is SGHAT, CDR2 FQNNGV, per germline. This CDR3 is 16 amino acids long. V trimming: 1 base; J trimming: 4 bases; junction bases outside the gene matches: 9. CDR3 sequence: CASSLVFVRTGYEQYF. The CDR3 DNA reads TGTGCCAGCAGCTTAGTATTCGTGCGGACAGGGTACGAGCAGTACTTC.

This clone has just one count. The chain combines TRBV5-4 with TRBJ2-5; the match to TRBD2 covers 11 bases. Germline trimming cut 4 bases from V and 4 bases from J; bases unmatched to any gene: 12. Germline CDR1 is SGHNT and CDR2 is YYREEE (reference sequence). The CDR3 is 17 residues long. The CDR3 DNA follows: TGTGCCAGCAGCCTACCTAGCGGGGGGTACGGGACAGAGACCCAGTACTTC. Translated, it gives CASSLPSGGYGTETQYF.

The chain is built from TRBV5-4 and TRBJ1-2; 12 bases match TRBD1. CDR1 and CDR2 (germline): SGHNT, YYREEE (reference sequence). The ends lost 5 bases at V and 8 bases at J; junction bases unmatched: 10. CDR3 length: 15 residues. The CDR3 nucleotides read TGTGCCAGCAGTATGCCGGGACAGGGGGCGCTAGGCTACACCTTC. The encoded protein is CASSMPGQGALGYTF.

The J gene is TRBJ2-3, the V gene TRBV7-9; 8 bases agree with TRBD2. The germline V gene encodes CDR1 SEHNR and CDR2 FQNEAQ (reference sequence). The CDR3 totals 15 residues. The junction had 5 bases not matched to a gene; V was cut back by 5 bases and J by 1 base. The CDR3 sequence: CASSGTSFGTDTQYF. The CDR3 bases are TGTGCCAGCAGCGGGACTAGTTTCGGCACAGATACGCAGTATTTT.

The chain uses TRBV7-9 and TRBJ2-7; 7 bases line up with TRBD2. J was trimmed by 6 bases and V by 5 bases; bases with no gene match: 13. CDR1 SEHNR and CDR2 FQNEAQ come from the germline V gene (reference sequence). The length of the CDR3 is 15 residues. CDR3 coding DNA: TGTGCCAGCAGCCCCGGGGGAGGGCCTGCGACCGAGCAGTACTTC. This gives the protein CASSPGGGPATEQYF.

In nucleotides, the CDR3 is TGCAGCGTCTATCGGACAGGGTCCTACGAGCAGTACTTC. Translating it yields CSVYRTGSYEQYF. The rearrangement joins TRBV29-1 to TRBJ2-7; 8 bases are shared with TRBD1. V trimming: 6 bases; J trimming: 1 base; junction bases outside the gene matches: 5. The CDR3 totals 13 residues. The germline V gene encodes CDR1 SQVTM and CDR2 ANQGSEA.